These 27 T cell receptor beta chains came from one sample sequenced in a study of T cell repertoires in cytomegalovirus infection. TCRdb reprocessed the reads via MiXCR and lists one record per CDR3 protein. The profile shows nearly 650,000 distinct CDR3 sequences, approximately 24% of them singletons. The sequencing sample was made of CD8+ T cells from PBMCs. Receptor source: a human donor in good health (CMV status not recorded). Some clones in this sample may be carry-over from other donors' samples.

There are many counts of this clonotype. The V call is TRBV7-2, the J call TRBJ2-2; no firm D call. Germline V gene sequence: CDR1 SGHTA, CDR2 FQGNSA. This CDR3 has 16 residues. V was trimmed by 1 base and J by 1 base, leaving 10 bases between them. The CDR3 DNA reads TGTGCCAGCAGCTTAGTGCCAGGCTGGAACACCGGGGAGCTGTTTTTT. Translation gives CASSLVPGWNTGELFF.

This clonotype was counted a few times. The CDR3 bases are TGTGCCGTGGACAGGGCCCACAATGAGCAGTTCTTC. It specifies CAVDRAHNEQFF. The gene calls are TRBV6-1 and TRBJ2-1, with 8 bases lining up with TRBD1. CDR3 length: 12 amino acids. Germline CDR1 and CDR2: MNHNS and SASEGT. Trimming took 11 bases from V and 5 from J; bases not matched to a gene: 5.

The sample holds many counts of this clonotype. The chain has TRBV25-1 and TRBJ2-7; D is perhaps TRBD1 (6 bases). The length of the CDR3 is 16 residues. Germline CDR1 reads MGHDK; CDR2 reads SYGVNS. V was clipped by 0 bases and J by 0 bases, with 12 bases between them. In nucleotides, the CDR3 is TGTGCCAGCAGTGAATATTTCACAGGGAACTCCTACGAGCAGTACTTC. Amino acids: CASSEYFTGNSYEQYF.

This chain links TRBV7-9 with TRBJ2-7; D is perhaps TRBD1 (5 bases). V was shortened by 5 bases and J by 5 bases, with 7 bases between the two germline ends. Germline V lookup: CDR1 SEHNR, CDR2 FQNEAQ (reference sequence). The CDR3 contains 11 residues. In DNA form, the CDR3 reads TGTGCCAGCAGCGGCAGGGACGAGCAGTACTTC. This sequence encodes CASSGRDEQYF.

This clonotype was recorded many times. The chain employs TRBV4-1 and TRBJ2-7; TRBD2 aligns across 9 bases. The CDR3 consists of 15 residues. The ends lost 4 bases at V and 1 base at J; junction bases unmatched: 5. Germline V gives CDR1 MGHRA, CDR2 YSYEKL. CDR3 DNA sequence: TGCGCCAGCAGCCGCGTTAGCGGGGGTTCCTACGAGCAGTACTTC. It codes for CASSRVSGGSYEQYF.

The chain recombines TRBV6-6 with TRBJ2-5; 10 bases map to TRBD1. Trimming took 5 bases from V and 5 from J; bases not matched to a gene: 8. The CDR3 is 15 residues long. Germline V gene sequence: CDR1 MNHNY, CDR2 SVGAGI (reference sequence). This CDR3 reads CASSLLTGGWETQYF. The CDR3, as DNA: TGTGCCAGCAGTCTACTGACAGGGGGCTGGGAGACCCAGTACTTC.

The rearrangement joins TRBV29-1 to TRBJ2-1, with D perhaps TRBD2 (6 bases). The length of the CDR3 is 13 residues. The germline V and J ends were trimmed by 3 bases and 10 bases, with 16 bases remaining between them. Germline CDR1 reads SQVTM; CDR2 reads ANQGSEA. CDR3 amino acids: CSVDKAGPSEQFF. The CDR3 DNA is TGCAGCGTTGATAAAGCGGGCCCTTCCGAGCAGTTCTTC.

This clonotype showed up just a few times. This chain connects TRBV12-3 or TRBV12-4 to TRBJ2-6; the D gene is possibly TRBD1 (5 bases). V gave up 3 bases and J gave up 3 bases, with 9 bases separating them. The CDR3 totals 15 residues. The CDR3 region is CASSFFRDGANVLTF. CDR3 nucleotides: TGTGCCAGCAGTTTTTTCAGGGATGGGGCCAACGTCCTGACTTTC.

This clonotype appeared a few times. The V and J genes are TRBV25-1 and TRBJ1-4; TRBD1 is a possible D gene (6 bases). With 6 bases removed from V and 4 bases from J, the gap between germline ends came to 18 bases. Per the germline V gene, CDR1 is MGHDK and CDR2 is SYGVNS. This CDR3 has 16 amino acids. The DNA for the CDR3 is TGTGCCAGCAGGGGACGGACGACAGGCTTTAATGAAAAACTGTTTTTT. Its translation is CASRGRTTGFNEKLFF.

This clonotype was counted at least ten times. The rearrangement uses TRBV19 and TRBJ1-5, with D possibly TRBD1 on 5 matching bases. The CDR3 loop spans 15 amino acids. Trimming took 7 bases from V and 0 from J, leaving 13 bases between them. Germline V gene data show CDR1 as LNHDA and CDR2 as SQIVND (reference sequence). CDR3 in DNA: TGTGCCAGTAAGGGACTTTCTTATAGCAATCAGCCCCAGCATTTT. Protein product: CASKGLSYSNQPQHF.

This clonotype was picked up many times. V is TRBV7-6 and J is TRBJ2-1, with D tentatively TRBD1 (5 bases). V lost 1 base, J lost 9 bases, and 10 bases lay in between. Per the germline V gene, CDR1 is SGHVS and CDR2 is FNYEAQ. The CDR3 has 13 amino acids. Here the CDR3 DNA reads TGTGCCAGCAGCTTAGAAAGGGGATCTGAGCAGTTCTTC. This encodes CASSLERGSEQFF.

On this clonotype itself: This may come from a read error, since a much larger clone is one base off. The rearrangement joins TRBV28 to TRBJ1-6; D gene ambiguous. The CDR3 is 14 amino acids. Germline CDR1 reads MDHEN; CDR2 reads SYDVKM. DNA of the CDR3: TGTGCCAGCAGTTCCCGCAGCTACAATTCATCCCTCCACTTT. Translated: CASSSRSYNSSLHF. The full variable domain, its missing parts supplied by reference TRBV28 and TRBJ1-6, is DVKVTQSSRYLVKRTGEKVFLECVQDMDHENMFWYRQDPGLGLRLIYFSYDVKMKEKGDIPEGYSVSREKKERFSLILESASTNQTSMYLCASSSRSYNSSLHFGNGTRLTVT.

Regarding this clonotype: The junction and the germline gene differ at one end; a read error may be behind it. The chain links TRBV6-2 or TRBV6-3 to TRBJ2-2; TRBD1 matches at 10 bases. This CDR3 is built from 16 residues. Germline V CDR1 and CDR2: MNHEY, SVGEGT. CDR3 region: CVSSKDPGQGTGELFF. CDR3 coding DNA: TGTGTCAGCAGTAAAGATCCGGGACAGGGGACCGGGGAGCTGTTTTTT.

In its sample, this clonotype was seen many times. The CDR3 region is CASSLWLEGSEKLFF. In DNA, the CDR3 is TGTGCCAGCAGTTTATGGTTGGAGGGTAGTGAAAAACTGTTTTTT. The J gene is TRBJ1-4, the V gene TRBV28, with D unclear. The V end lost 0 bases, the J end lost 7 bases, and 12 bases lay between the germline ends. In germline, CDR1 is MDHEN, CDR2 SYDVKM. This CDR3 comprises 15 residues.

The chain combines TRBV29-1 with TRBJ2-2; D is perhaps TRBD1 (5 bases). V lost 5 bases and J 5 bases, leaving 9 bases between the germline ends. Germline CDR1 is SQVTM and CDR2 is ANQGSEA. The CDR3 loop spans 12 amino acids. CDR3 amino acids: CSVLRDTGELFF. The CDR3 DNA sequence: TGCAGCGTTCTCAGGGATACCGGGGAGCTGTTTTTT.

This clonotype was picked up many times. The rearrangement links TRBV7-6 to TRBJ2-2, with D possibly TRBD2 on 5 matching bases. Germline V gene sequence: CDR1 SGHVS, CDR2 FNYEAQ. V lost 2 bases and J 0 bases, leaving 10 bases between the germline ends. The CDR3 spans 16 residues. CDR3 in amino acids: CASSLSPGTNTGELFF. CDR3 nucleotide sequence: TGTGCCAGCAGCTTATCTCCGGGGACGAACACCGGGGAGCTGTTTTTT. Based on the CDR3 plus reference TRBV7-6 and TRBJ2-2, the full variable domain is GAGVSQSPRYKVTKRGQDVALRCDPISGHVSLYWYRQALGQGPEFLTYFNYEAQQDKSGLPNDRFSAERPEGSISTLTIQRTEQRDSAMYRCASSLSPGTNTGELFFGEGSRLTVL.

This rearrangement joins TRBV29-1 to TRBJ1-1, with D unclear. CDR1 and CDR2 (germline): SQVTM, ANQGSEA. This CDR3 comprises 11 residues. V gave up 5 bases and J gave up 4 bases, with 8 bases separating them. This chain's CDR3 is CSVWTRTEAFF. In nucleotides, the CDR3 is TGCAGCGTTTGGACCCGCACTGAAGCTTTCTTT.

The genes are TRBV7-9 and TRBJ2-2; D is unresolved. From germline, CDR1 is SEHNR and CDR2 FQNEAQ (reference sequence). V lost 1 base and J lost 10, with 16 bases in between. The CDR3 extends over 15 amino acids. The CDR3 spells CASSLEGLGRVELFF. CDR3 DNA sequence: TGTGCCAGCAGCTTAGAAGGGCTCGGACGGGTGGAGCTGTTTTTT.

Details on this clonotype: A much larger clone differs from this one at a single base, so this may be a read error. The chain joins TRBV7-2 to TRBJ1-2; no definite D call. V gave up 5 bases and J gave up 9 bases, with 22 bases separating them. Germline V gene data show CDR1 as SGHTA and CDR2 as FQGNSA. This CDR3 region has 15 residues. CDR3 loop: CASSDPGRRDYSYTF. CDR3 DNA: TGTGCCAGCAGCGACCCGGGCCGGCGGGATTATAGCTACACCTTC.

The genes are TRBV5-6 and TRBJ2-5; TRBD2 matches at 10 bases. The CDR3 loop spans 16 amino acids. The J segment lost 5 bases and the V segment lost 0 bases, leaving 7 bases of the junction unmatched. The V gene's germline CDR1 is SGHDT and CDR2 YYEEEE. The CDR3 DNA sequence: TGTGCCAGCAGCTTGGATCTAGCGGGGGCCGGTGAGACCCAGTACTTC. The encoded protein is CASSLDLAGAGETQYF.

The chain combines TRBV28 with TRBJ2-7; TRBD1 aligns across 11 bases. With V trimmed by 7 bases and J by 1 base, 15 bases remained unmatched. CDR1 and CDR2 (germline): MDHEN, SYDVKM. The CDR3 is made up of 18 amino acids. This CDR3 reads CASTAPGTGGSKSYEQYF. CDR3 nucleotides: TGTGCCAGCACCGCCCCCGGGACAGGGGGTTCGAAATCCTACGAGCAGTACTTC.

A note on this clonotype: The missing conserved phenylalanine or tryptophan at the end of this CDR3 makes a read error likely. The rearrangement uses TRBV28 and TRBJ1-1; D may be TRBD1 (6 bases). Trimming removed 7 bases at V and 7 bases at J, with 16 bases between. The CDR3 has 13 amino acids. Per the germline V gene, CDR1 is MDHEN and CDR2 is SYDVKM. The CDR3 region has the DNA TGTGCCAGCATTGGAACAGGGAGCGGTGAAGCTTTCTTA. Translating it yields CASIGTGSGEAFL.

This clonotype was picked up a small number of times. The V call is TRBV27, the J call TRBJ2-3, with 10 bases lining up with TRBD2. The CDR3 is 13 residues long. CDR1 is MNHEY, CDR2 SMNVEV, per germline (reference sequence). The V and J ends lost 9 bases and 6 bases, in that order; junction bases with no gene match: 6. The CDR3 DNA follows: TGTGCCAGTTCTAGCGGGGGCCCCGATACGCAGTATTTT. Translation gives CASSSGGPDTQYF.

This clonotype was detected many times. The DNA of the CDR3 is TGTGCCAGCAGCTTGGACAGCCCCTACGAGCAGTACGTC. Its translation is CASSLDSPYEQYV. The genes are TRBV7-9 and TRBJ2-7, with D perhaps matching TRBD1 (6 bases). Germline V CDR1 and CDR2: SEHNR, FQNEAQ (reference sequence). The CDR3 contains 13 residues. Trimming took off 3 bases at V and 2 bases at J, with 8 bases between the two ends.

The V and J genes are TRBV27 and TRBJ1-6, with unresolved D. CDR1 is MNHEY, CDR2 SMNVEV, per germline (reference sequence). Trimming pared 6 bases from V and 6 bases from J, leaving 12 bases between. This CDR3 is 14 amino acids long. The CDR3, as DNA: TGTGCCAGCAGCTCAGGCGGAGGTAATTCACCCCTCCACTTT. It specifies CASSSGGGNSPLHF.

This clonotype was detected ten times or more. The chain carries TRBV7-9 and TRBJ1-4, with 9 bases identical to TRBD1. The CDR3 covers 15 residues. The germline V gene has CDR1 SEHNR and CDR2 FQNEAQ (reference sequence). V dropped 4 bases and J dropped 4; count of bases not matched to a gene: 4. The CDR3 loop is CASSWDRAVNEKLFF. The CDR3, as DNA: TGTGCCAGCAGCTGGGACAGGGCCGTTAATGAAAAACTGTTTTTT.

This clonotype was seen once. The V gene is TRBV20-1, the J gene TRBJ2-1, with unresolved D. Trimming cost V 5 bases and J 6 bases, with 5 bases left between them. CDR3 size: 10 residues. CDR1 is DFQATT, CDR2 SNEGSKA, per germline (reference sequence). The CDR3 nucleotides are TGCAGTGCTCTTGGCAATGAGCAGTTCTTC. Translated, it gives CSALGNEQFF.